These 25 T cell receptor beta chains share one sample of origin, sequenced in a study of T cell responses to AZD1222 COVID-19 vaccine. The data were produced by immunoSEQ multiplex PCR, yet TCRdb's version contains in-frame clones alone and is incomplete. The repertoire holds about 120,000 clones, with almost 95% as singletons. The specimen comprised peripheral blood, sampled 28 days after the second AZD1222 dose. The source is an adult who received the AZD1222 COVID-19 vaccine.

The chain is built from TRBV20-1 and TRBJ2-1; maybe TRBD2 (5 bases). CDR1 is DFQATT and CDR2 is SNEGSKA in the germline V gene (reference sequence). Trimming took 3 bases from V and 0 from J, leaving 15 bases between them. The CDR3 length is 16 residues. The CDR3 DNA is TGCAGTGCTAGTTCCGCACGGGGAAGCTCCTACAATGAGCAGTTCTTC. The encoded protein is CSASSARGSSYNEQFF.

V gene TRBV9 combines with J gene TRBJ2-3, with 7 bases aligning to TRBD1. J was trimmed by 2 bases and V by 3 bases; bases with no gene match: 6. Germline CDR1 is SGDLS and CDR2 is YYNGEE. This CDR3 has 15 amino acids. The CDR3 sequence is CASSATGALTDTQYF. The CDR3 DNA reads TGTGCCAGCAGCGCAACAGGGGCCCTCACAGATACGCAGTATTTT.

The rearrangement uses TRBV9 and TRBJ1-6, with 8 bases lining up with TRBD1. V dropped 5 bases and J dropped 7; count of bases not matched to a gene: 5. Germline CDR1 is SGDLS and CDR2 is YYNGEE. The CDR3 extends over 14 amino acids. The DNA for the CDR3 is TGTGCCAGCAGACAGGACAGGGTGAATTCACCCCTCCACTTT. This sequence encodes CASRQDRVNSPLHF.

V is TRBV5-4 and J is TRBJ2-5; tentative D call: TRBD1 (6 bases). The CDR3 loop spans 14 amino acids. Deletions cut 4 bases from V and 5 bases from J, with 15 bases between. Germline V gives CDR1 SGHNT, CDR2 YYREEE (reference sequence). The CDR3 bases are TGTGCCAGCAGCGCGACAGGAAGGGACGAGACCCAGTACTTC. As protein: CASSATGRDETQYF. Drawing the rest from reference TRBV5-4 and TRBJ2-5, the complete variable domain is ETGVTQSPTHLIKTRGQQVTLRCSSQSGHNTVSWYQQALGQGPQFIFQYYREEENGRGNFPPRFSGLQFPNYSSELNVNALELDDSALYLCASSATGRDETQYFGPGTRLLVL.

The CDR3 is CASSFAGANTEAFF. The CDR3 nucleotides are TGTGCCAGCAGTTTCGCGGGCGCGAACACTGAAGCTTTCTTT. The chain joins TRBV27 to TRBJ1-1; D unclear. V was trimmed by 3 bases and J by 1 base, leaving 9 bases between them. This CDR3 is 14 amino acids long. Germline V gene data show CDR1 as MNHEY and CDR2 as SMNVEV (reference sequence).

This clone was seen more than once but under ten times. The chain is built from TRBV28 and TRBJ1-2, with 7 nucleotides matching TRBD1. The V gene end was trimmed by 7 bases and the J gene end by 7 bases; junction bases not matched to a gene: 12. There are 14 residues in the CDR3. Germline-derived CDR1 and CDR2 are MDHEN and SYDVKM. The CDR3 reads CASNYSDRRGGYTF. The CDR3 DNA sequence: TGTGCCAGCAACTATTCGGACAGGCGGGGTGGCTACACCTTC.

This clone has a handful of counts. This chain's CDR3 is CASRSTGTNQETQYF. CDR3 sequence (DNA): TGTGCCAGCAGGTCCACCGGGACTAACCAAGAGACCCAGTACTTC. This sequence joins TRBV7-6 and TRBJ2-5; TRBD2 matches at 7 bases. Trimming at V came to 6 bases and at J to 0 bases, leaving 7 bases not matched to a gene. The CDR3 totals 15 residues. The germline CDR1 and CDR2 sequences are SGHVS and FNYEAQ.

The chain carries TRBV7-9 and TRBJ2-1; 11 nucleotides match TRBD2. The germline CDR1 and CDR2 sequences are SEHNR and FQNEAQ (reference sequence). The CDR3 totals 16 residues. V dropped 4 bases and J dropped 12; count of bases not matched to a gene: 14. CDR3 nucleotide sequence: TGTGCCAGCAGCTGGGGACTAGCGGACAGCTCGTCGTGGCAGTTCTTC. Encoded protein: CASSWGLADSSSWQFF.

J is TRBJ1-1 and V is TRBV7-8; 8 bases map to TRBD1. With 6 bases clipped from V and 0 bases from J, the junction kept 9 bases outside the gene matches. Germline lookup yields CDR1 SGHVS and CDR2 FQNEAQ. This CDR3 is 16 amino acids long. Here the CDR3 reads CASSWTGRGVNTEAFF. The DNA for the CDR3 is TGTGCCAGCAGTTGGACAGGGCGGGGTGTGAACACTGAAGCTTTCTTT.

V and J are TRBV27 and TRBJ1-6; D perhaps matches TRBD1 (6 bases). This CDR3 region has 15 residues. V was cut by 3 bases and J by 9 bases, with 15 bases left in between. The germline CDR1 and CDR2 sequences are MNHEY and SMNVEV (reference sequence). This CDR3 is CASSFSTGSTSPLHF. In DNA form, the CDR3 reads TGTGCCAGCAGTTTTAGTACAGGGTCGACTTCACCCCTCCACTTT.

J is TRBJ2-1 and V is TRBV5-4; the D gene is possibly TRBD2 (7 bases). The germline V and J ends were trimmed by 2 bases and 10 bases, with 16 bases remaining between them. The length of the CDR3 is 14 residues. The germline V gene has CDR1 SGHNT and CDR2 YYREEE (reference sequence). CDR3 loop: CASSLGGGESEQFF. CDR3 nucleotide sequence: TGTGCCAGCAGCTTAGGAGGGGGGGAATCAGAGCAGTTCTTC.

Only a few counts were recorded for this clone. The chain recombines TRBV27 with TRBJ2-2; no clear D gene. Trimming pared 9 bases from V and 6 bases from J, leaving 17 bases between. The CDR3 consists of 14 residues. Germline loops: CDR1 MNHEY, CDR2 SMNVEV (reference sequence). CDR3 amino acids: CARRPTLPPGELFF. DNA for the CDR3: TGTGCCAGGAGACCGACCCTGCCCCCCGGGGAGCTGTTTTTT.

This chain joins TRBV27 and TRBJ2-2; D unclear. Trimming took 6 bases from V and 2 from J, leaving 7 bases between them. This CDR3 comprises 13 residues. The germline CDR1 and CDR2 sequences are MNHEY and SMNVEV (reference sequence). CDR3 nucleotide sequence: TGTGCCAGCAGGGATCTAAACACCGGGGAGCTGTTTTTT. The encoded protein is CASRDLNTGELFF.

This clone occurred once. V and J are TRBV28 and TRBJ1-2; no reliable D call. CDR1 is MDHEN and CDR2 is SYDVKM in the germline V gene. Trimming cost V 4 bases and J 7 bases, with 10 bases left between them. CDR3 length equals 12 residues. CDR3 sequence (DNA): TGTGCCAGCAGTTCGCCTATGTCTGGCTACACCTTC. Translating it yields CASSSPMSGYTF.

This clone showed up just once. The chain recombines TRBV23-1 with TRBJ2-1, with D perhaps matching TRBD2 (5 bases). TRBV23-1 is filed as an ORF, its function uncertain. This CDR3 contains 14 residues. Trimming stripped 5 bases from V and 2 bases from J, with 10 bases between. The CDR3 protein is CASSTRRTYNEQFF. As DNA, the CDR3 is TGCGCCAGCAGTACTAGAAGGACCTACAATGAGCAGTTCTTC.

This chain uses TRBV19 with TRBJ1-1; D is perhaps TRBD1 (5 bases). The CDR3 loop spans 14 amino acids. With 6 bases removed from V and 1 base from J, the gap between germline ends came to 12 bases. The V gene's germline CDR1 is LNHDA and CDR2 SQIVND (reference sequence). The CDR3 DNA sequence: TGTGCCAGTAGAGGGGACCGACAGAACACTGAAGCTTTCTTT. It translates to CASRGDRQNTEAFF.

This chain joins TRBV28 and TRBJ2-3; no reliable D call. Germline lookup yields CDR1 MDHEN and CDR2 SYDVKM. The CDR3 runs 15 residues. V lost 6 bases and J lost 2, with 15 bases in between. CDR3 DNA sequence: TGTGCCAGCAGCCACCTATCTTACACCACAGATACGCAGTATTTT. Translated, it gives CASSHLSYTTDTQYF. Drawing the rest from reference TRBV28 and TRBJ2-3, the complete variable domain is DVKVTQSSRYLVKRTGEKVFLECVQDMDHENMFWYRQDPGLGLRLIYFSYDVKMKEKGDIPEGYSVSREKKERFSLILESASTNQTSMYLCASSHLSYTTDTQYFGPGTRLTVL.

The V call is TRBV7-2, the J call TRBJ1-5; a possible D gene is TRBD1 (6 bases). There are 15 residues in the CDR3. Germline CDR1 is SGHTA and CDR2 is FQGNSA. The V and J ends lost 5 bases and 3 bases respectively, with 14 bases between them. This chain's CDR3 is CASSLQGRDNQPQHF. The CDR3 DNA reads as TGTGCCAGCAGCCTTCAGGGGCGGGACAATCAGCCCCAGCATTTT.

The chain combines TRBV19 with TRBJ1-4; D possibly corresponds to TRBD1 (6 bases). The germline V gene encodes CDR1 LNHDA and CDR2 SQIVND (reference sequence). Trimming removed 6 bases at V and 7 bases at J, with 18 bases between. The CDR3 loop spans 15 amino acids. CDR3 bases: TGTGCCAGTAGAACGCTGGGGGCGATTTCTGAAAAACTGTTTTTT. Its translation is CASRTLGAISEKLFF.

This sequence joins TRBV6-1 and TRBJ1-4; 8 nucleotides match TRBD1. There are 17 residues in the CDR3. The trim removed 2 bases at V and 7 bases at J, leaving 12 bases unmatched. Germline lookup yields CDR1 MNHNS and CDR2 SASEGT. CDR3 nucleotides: TGTGCCAGCAGTGAACCAACGCCGCAGGGGGCACGTGAAAAACTGTTTTTT. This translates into CASSEPTPQGAREKLFF.

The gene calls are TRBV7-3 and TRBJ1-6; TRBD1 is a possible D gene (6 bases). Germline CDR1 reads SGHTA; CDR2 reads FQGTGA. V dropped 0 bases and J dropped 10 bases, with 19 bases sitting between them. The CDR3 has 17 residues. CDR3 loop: CASSLTAGVGGQSPLHF. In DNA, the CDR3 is TGTGCCAGCAGCTTAACGGCCGGAGTTGGGGGGCAGTCACCCCTCCACTTT.

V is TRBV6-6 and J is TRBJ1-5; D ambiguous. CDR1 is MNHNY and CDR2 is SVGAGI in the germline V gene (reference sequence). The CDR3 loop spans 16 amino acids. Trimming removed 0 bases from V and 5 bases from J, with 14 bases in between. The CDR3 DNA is TGTGCCAGCAGTTACTCGGGCCGCCGGGCCTATCAGCCCCAGCATTTT. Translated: CASSYSGRRAYQPQHF.

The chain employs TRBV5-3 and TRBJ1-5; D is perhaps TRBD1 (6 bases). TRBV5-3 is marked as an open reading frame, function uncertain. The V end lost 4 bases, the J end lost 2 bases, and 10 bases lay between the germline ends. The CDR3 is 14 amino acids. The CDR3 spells CARSTQGRNQPQHF. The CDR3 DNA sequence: TGTGCCAGAAGCACACAGGGCCGCAATCAGCCCCAGCATTTT.

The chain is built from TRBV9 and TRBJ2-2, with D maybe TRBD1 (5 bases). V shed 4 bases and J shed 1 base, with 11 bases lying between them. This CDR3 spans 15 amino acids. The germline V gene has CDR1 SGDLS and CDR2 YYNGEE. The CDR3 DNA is TGTGCCAGCAGCCGTTGGGGCGGGAACACCGGGGAGCTGTTTTTT. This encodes CASSRWGGNTGELFF.

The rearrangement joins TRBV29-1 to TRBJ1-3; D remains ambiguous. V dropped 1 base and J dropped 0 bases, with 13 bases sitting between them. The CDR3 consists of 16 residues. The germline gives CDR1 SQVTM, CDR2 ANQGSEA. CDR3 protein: CSVEGSTDPSGNTIYF. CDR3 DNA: TGCAGCGTTGAAGGGTCAACAGATCCCTCTGGAAACACCATATATTTT. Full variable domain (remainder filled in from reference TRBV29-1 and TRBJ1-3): SAVISQKPSRDICQRGTSLTIQCQVDSQVTMMFWYRQQPGQSLTLIATANQGSEATYESGFVIDKFPISRPNLTFSTLTVSNMSPEDSSIYLCSVEGSTDPSGNTIYFGEGSWLTVV.